Each of the 20 T cell receptor beta chains below was sequenced from the same sample in a study of tumor-infiltrating lymphocytes in glioblastoma multiforme. TCR beta libraries were built from RNA through three nested multiplex PCR rounds using modified ARM-PCR. TCRdb used MiXCR to reprocess the multiplex PCR reads, holding one entry per CDR3 protein. Seen here are 10,000 or so distinct CDR3 sequences, around 68% observed once, and the top ten hold roughly 40%. Source material: brain tumor tissue. These receptors all come from a male donor with glioblastoma.

The chain employs TRBV6-1 and TRBJ2-7; TRBD1 matches 9 bases. Per germline, CDR1 MNHNS and CDR2 SASEGT. With 8 bases clipped from V and 0 bases from J, the junction kept 8 bases outside the gene matches. This CDR3 has 15 amino acids. CDR3: CASAPQTGGSYEQYF. The CDR3 region has the DNA TGTGCCAGCGCCCCGCAGACAGGGGGCTCCTACGAGCAGTACTTC.

The chain uses TRBV12-3 or TRBV12-4 and TRBJ2-3; D gene unclear. V lost 7 bases to trimming and J lost 4 bases, with 12 bases between them. The CDR3 runs to 13 residues. The chain's CDR3 is CASTPSPADTQYF. The CDR3 nucleotides read TGTGCCAGCACCCCCAGCCCCGCAGATACGCAGTATTTT.

A remark on this clonotype: It is likely a read error, because the conserved phenylalanine at the end of the CDR3 is missing. CDR3 loop: CASNLPGLTFYNEQFL. Written as DNA, the CDR3 is TGTGCCAGCAACCTACCGGGACTAACTTTCTACAATGAGCAGTTCCTC. V usage is TRBV14 and J usage is TRBJ2-1, with 7 bases that match TRBD2. The CDR3 length is 16 residues. With V trimmed by 7 bases and J by 3 bases, 12 bases remained unmatched. CDR1 and CDR2 from the germline V gene are SGHDN and FVKESK.

In this sample, this clonotype turned up a few times. The rearrangement uses TRBV11-2 and TRBJ2-1; 8 nucleotides match TRBD2. Germline lookup yields CDR1 SGHAT and CDR2 FQNNGV. The junction had 11 bases not matched to a gene; V was cut back by 2 bases and J by 8 bases. The CDR3 is 16 amino acids. The CDR3: CASSLYKREWDHEQFF. The CDR3, as DNA: TGTGCCAGCAGCTTATATAAGCGGGAGTGGGACCATGAGCAGTTCTTC.

This chain connects TRBV4-1 to TRBJ1-4, with D perhaps TRBD1 (6 bases). Germline CDR1 MGHRA, CDR2 YSYEKL. The V gene lost 0 bases and the J gene lost 1 base, with 6 bases spanning the gap. The CDR3 runs to 15 residues. CDR3 DNA sequence: TGCGCCAGCAGCCAAGACAGGGGAACTAATGAAAAACTGTTTTTT. Amino acids: CASSQDRGTNEKLFF.

Judged by abundance, this clonotype is medium-sized. CDR3 DNA sequence: TGTGCCTGGAGTGTACGTGAATTGGTGCAGTTCTTC. Amino acids: CAWSVRELVQFF. This chain joins TRBV30 and TRBJ2-1, with D uncertain. Trimming removed 0 bases from V and 12 bases from J, with 12 bases in between. Germline loops: CDR1 GTSNPN, CDR2 SVGIG (reference sequence). The CDR3 is 12 residues long. Combining the CDR3 with reference TRBV30 and TRBJ2-1 gives the whole variable domain SQTIHQWPATLVQPVGSPLSLECTVEGTSNPNLYWYRQAAGRGLQLLFYSVGIGQISSEVPQNLSASRPQDRQFILSSKKLLLSDSGFYLCAWSVRELVQFFGPGTRLTVL.

With regard to this clonotype: Likely a read error: the CDR3 ends without its conserved phenylalanine or tryptophan. V and J are TRBV20-1 and TRBJ1-1, with D maybe TRBD1 (6 bases). Germline-derived CDR1 and CDR2 are DFQATT and SNEGSKA (reference sequence). The CDR3 is made up of 11 amino acids. The CDR3 region is CNARGNIEAFS. CDR3 sequence (DNA): TGCAATGCTAGGGGGAACATTGAAGCTTTCTCT.

Details on this clonotype: This likely comes from a read error, as the CDR3 has no conserved phenylalanine or tryptophan at its end. The chain uses TRBV29-1 and TRBJ2-1; D perhaps matches TRBD1 (7 bases). Germline-derived CDR1 and CDR2 are SQVTM and ANQGSEA. The CDR3 loop spans 14 amino acids. The CDR3 sequence is CGVGGRQGGNEQFL. The DNA for the CDR3 is TGCGGCGTTGGGGGGCGGCAGGGGGGCAACGAGCAGTTCTTA.

Comments on this clonotype: One junction end does not reproduce the germline sequence, and a read error may be involved. The V and J genes are TRBV10-2 and TRBJ2-3; weak D call: TRBD1 (6 bases). CDR3 size: 15 residues. Germline CDR1 and CDR2: WSHSY and SAAADI. The CDR3 reads CASSEAGAGADMQCF. The CDR3 nucleotides are TGCGCCAGCAGCGAGGCAGGGGCCGGGGCAGATATGCAGTGTTTT.

V is TRBV6-6 and J is TRBJ1-5; a possible D gene is TRBD1 (5 bases). From germline, CDR1 is MNHNY and CDR2 SVGAGI (reference sequence). The CDR3 consists of 12 residues. The germline V and J ends were trimmed by 5 bases and 5 bases, with 7 bases remaining between them. CDR3 in DNA: TGTGCCAGCAGTAAACAGGATCAGCCCCAGCATTTT. Its protein product is CASSKQDQPQHF.

Note on this clonotype: Relative to the germline gene, one junction end is altered; a read error may explain this. The rearrangement joins TRBV11-2 to TRBJ2-7; perhaps TRBD2 as D (5 bases). The germline V gene has CDR1 SGHAT and CDR2 FQNNGV. The CDR3 spans 14 residues. The CDR3 sequence is CASSLGRTYYEQYF. For the CDR3, the DNA is TGTGCCAGCAGCTTAGGCCGGACTTACTACGAGCAGTATTTC.

This clonotype was observed once. This sequence joins TRBV11-2 and TRBJ1-1; D is unclear. The CDR3 totals 12 residues. Trimming cost V 5 bases and J 4 bases, with 8 bases left between them. Germline loops: CDR1 SGHAT, CDR2 FQNNGV. The CDR3 protein is CASSQTRTEAFF. The CDR3 region has the DNA TGTGCCAGCAGCCAGACCCGCACTGAAGCTTTCTTT. The full variable domain, in which reference TRBV11-2 and TRBJ1-1 provide the parts outside the CDR3, is EAGVAQSPRYKIIEKRQSVAFWCNPISGHATLYWYQQILGQGPKLLIQFQNNGVVDDSQLPKDRFSAERLKGVDSTLKIQPAKLEDSAVYLCASSQTRTEAFFGQGTRLTVV.

Here the CDR3 reads CASSYQASTEGLSSYNEQFF. The DNA of the CDR3 is TGTGCCAGCAGTTACCAGGCTAGCACGGAGGGCTTAAGCTCCTACAATGAGCAGTTCTTC. The chain uses TRBV6-6 and TRBJ2-1; tentative D call: TRBD2 (6 bases). Trimming shortened V by 2 bases and J by 0 bases, and 23 bases separated the two germline ends. Germline CDR1 is MNHNY and CDR2 is SVGAGI (reference sequence). The CDR3 is 20 residues long.

Worth noting for this clonotype: It is likely a read error, because the conserved phenylalanine at the end of the CDR3 is missing. The J gene is TRBJ2-7, the V gene TRBV20-1; 13 nucleotides match TRBD2. The V gene end was trimmed by 3 bases and the J gene end by 6 bases; junction bases not matched to a gene: 8. The CDR3 runs 15 residues. Per germline, CDR1 DFQATT and CDR2 SNEGSKA (reference sequence). CDR3 DNA sequence: TGCAGTGCTAGCGGGCCCGGGACTAGCGGGACCGAGCAGTACTCC. It encodes CSASGPGTSGTEQYS.

The chain recombines TRBV11-2 with TRBJ2-3; 8 bases line up with TRBD2. The junction had 8 bases not matched to a gene; V was cut back by 4 bases and J by 2 bases. The CDR3 loop spans 16 amino acids. The V gene's germline CDR1 is SGHAT and CDR2 FQNNGV. The CDR3 region has the DNA TGTGCCAGCAGCTCCTGGCCGACTAGCGACACAGATACGCAGTATTTT. Protein sequence: CASSSWPTSDTDTQYF.

A few counts support this clonotype. Being one base from a much bigger clone, this may be a read error. The rearrangement uses TRBV28 and TRBJ2-3; TRBD2 might be the D (5 bases). V shed 4 bases and J shed 1 base, with 9 bases lying between them. The CDR3 spans 14 residues. CDR1 and CDR2 (germline): MDHEN, SYDVKM. The CDR3 loop reads CASSSLSGTDTQYF. Here the CDR3 DNA reads TGTGCCAGCAGTTCTCTTAGCGGCACAGATACGCAGTATTTT.

In the case of this clonotype: A read error may produce the germline difference seen at one junction end. V usage is TRBV20-1 and J usage is TRBJ2-5; tentatively, D is TRBD1 (6 bases). The CDR3 runs to 15 residues. In germline, CDR1 is DFQATT, CDR2 SNEGSKA (reference sequence). The CDR3 DNA reads as TGCAGTGCTAGAGATCCGGGACAACATCAAGAGATCCAGTACTTC. It yields the protein CSARDPGQHQEIQYF.

The chain joins TRBV20-1 to TRBJ1-3; perhaps TRBD1 as D (5 bases). CDR1 and CDR2 (germline): DFQATT, SNEGSKA (reference sequence). CDR3 length: 16 residues. V lost 7 bases, J lost 0 bases, and 19 bases lay in between. The CDR3 coding sequence is TGCAGTGGCGGGGGTCAGGGAGCTCCCTCTGGAAACACCATATATTTT. Residues: CSGGGQGAPSGNTIYF.

This clonotype is judged medium-sized. The CDR3 nucleotides read TGTGCCTGGGCCGACAGGGGAAGTATTTTCTACGAGCAGTACTTC. Protein product: CAWADRGSIFYEQYF. The chain employs TRBV30 and TRBJ2-7, with 8 bases aligning to TRBD1. The CDR3 is 15 residues long. With 5 bases clipped from V and 3 bases from J, the junction kept 12 bases outside the gene matches. Germline V gene lookup returns CDR1 GTSNPN and CDR2 SVGIG (reference sequence).

Remarks on this clonotype: The junction differs from germline at one of its ends, possibly a read error. V gene TRBV28 combines with J gene TRBJ1-1; 7 bases agree with TRBD1. The CDR3 totals 13 residues. Per the germline V gene, CDR1 is MDHEN and CDR2 is SYDVKM. The DNA for the CDR3 is TGTGCCAGCAGTTCGGGACAGAACGCTGAAGCTTTCTTT. Protein product: CASSSGQNAEAFF.